This T cell receptor beta chain derives from a study of shared clonotypes between healthy human individuals. The study ran the assay at deep level. TCRdb's copy holds only in-frame clones and misses some; the assay was immunoSEQ multiplex PCR. The sample consists of some 800,000 clones, nearly 95% of them appearing once. This clone has only one observation. The naive CD8 population came from CD45RO-negative cells selected for CCR7, without terminally differentiated effector memory CD45RA+ cells. Caucasian adults living in Nashville, Tennessee, provided all samples. V lost 1 base and J lost 2, with 9 bases in between. Germline V lookup: CDR1 SEHNR, CDR2 FQNEAQ (reference sequence). The CDR3 contains 14 residues.

The sequencing input was naive CD8+ T cells sorted from blood. This sequence originates from a man aged 30 to 39 in good health. The chain links TRBV7-9 to TRBJ2-7; possible D gene TRBD1, 6 bases. The CDR3 region has the DNA TGTGCCAGCAGCTTAGAGGGACACGCCTACGAGCAGTACTTC. It encodes CASSLEGHAYEQYF.